One sample yielded the 29 T cell receptor beta chains listed below, sequenced in a study of cytomegalovirus exposure and HLA in healthy donors. The PCR had 60 Vbeta and 13 Jbeta primers. Profiled with immunoSEQ multiplex PCR; TCRdb holds only in-frame clones, not every one. The sample consists of approximately 110,000 clones, 80% to 85% of them appearing once. Sample: PBMCs. The receptors stem from a man between 25 and 39 years old in good health and CMV-seropositive.

The V gene is TRBV5-8, the J gene TRBJ2-7, with D possibly matching TRBD1 (6 bases). The CDR3 is 12 residues long. Trimming pared 10 bases from V and 5 bases from J, leaving 16 bases between. Germline V lookup: CDR1 SGHTS, CDR2 YDEGEE. For the CDR3, the DNA is TGTGCCTGCCGGGCCAGGGGAAACGAGCAGTACTTC. Translating it yields CACRARGNEQYF. The full variable domain, rest sourced from reference TRBV5-8 and TRBJ2-7, is EAGVTQSPTHLIKTRGQQATLRCSPISGHTSVYWYQQALGLGLQFLLWYDEGEERNRGNFPPRFSGRQFPNYSSELNVNALELEDSALYLCACRARGNEQYFGPGTRLTVT.

This clone was seen more than once but under ten times. The chain couples TRBV28 to TRBJ1-2; D is possibly TRBD1 (6 bases). Per the germline V gene, CDR1 is MDHEN and CDR2 is SYDVKM. This CDR3 has 13 amino acids. The CDR3 nucleotides are TGTGCGACCGTAACCGGGACATCGTATGGCTACACCTTC. Translating it yields CATVTGTSYGYTF.

This clone occurred a few times. The chain recombines TRBV19 with TRBJ1-6; D is ambiguous. The germline V gene has CDR1 LNHDA and CDR2 SQIVND (reference sequence). The CDR3 spans 15 residues. The V end lost 7 bases, the J end lost 14 bases, and 24 bases lay between the germline ends. The CDR3 reads CASTFSEGSLSTLHF. The CDR3 bases are TGTGCCAGTACTTTCTCTGAGGGCAGCCTCAGTACCCTCCACTTT.

V and J are TRBV5-6 and TRBJ2-3, with D unresolved. The CDR3 has 12 residues. CDR1 is SGHDT and CDR2 is YYEEEE in the germline V gene. V lost 3 bases to trimming and J lost 6 bases, with 8 bases between them. The CDR3 here is CASSWSPDTQYF. The CDR3 DNA reads as TGTGCCAGCAGCTGGAGCCCGGATACGCAGTATTTT.

The V call is TRBV7-9, the J call TRBJ2-3; a weak D match, TRBD2 (6 bases). The CDR3 spans 13 residues. With 3 bases removed from V and 14 bases from J, the gap between germline ends came to 18 bases. Germline V gene sequence: CDR1 SEHNR, CDR2 FQNEAQ (reference sequence). CDR3: CASSLGGDQAPYF. The CDR3 nucleotides read TGTGCCAGCAGCTTGGGCGGGGACCAGGCCCCGTATTTT. The full variable domain, with the rest looked up from reference TRBV7-9 and TRBJ2-3, is DTGVSQNPRHKITKRGQNVTFRCDPISEHNRLYWYRQTLGQGPEFLTYFQNEAQLEKSRLLSDRFSAERPKGSFSTLEIQRTEQGDSAMYLCASSLGGDQAPYFGPGTRLTVL.

The rearrangement joins TRBV4-2 to TRBJ2-1, with TRBD1 as a possible D gene (6 bases). Germline values: CDR1 LGHNA, CDR2 YNFKEQ. The CDR3 runs to 17 residues. V lost 0 bases, J lost 6 bases, and 18 bases lay in between. CDR3 bases: TGTGCCAGCAGCCAAGAAGGTCCAGGACAGTTTCTCAATGAGCAGTTCTTC. It specifies CASSQEGPGQFLNEQFF.

The gene calls are TRBV5-6 and TRBJ1-4; TRBD1 might be the D (5 bases). Trimming shortened V by 4 bases and J by 10 bases, and 14 bases separated the two germline ends. Germline values: CDR1 SGHDT, CDR2 YYEEEE. The CDR3 consists of 13 residues. Here the CDR3 reads CASSGLGEGKLFF. The CDR3 DNA follows: TGTGCCAGCAGCGGCCTGGGGGAGGGAAAACTGTTTTTT.

V gene TRBV6-5 combines with J gene TRBJ1-2, with 8 bases aligning to TRBD1. J was trimmed by 8 bases and V by 0 bases; bases with no gene match: 11. The CDR3 length is 16 residues. Germline loops: CDR1 MNHEY, CDR2 SVGAGI. The CDR3 loop reads CASSYSRAGGAGGYTF. The CDR3 bases are TGTGCCAGCAGTTACTCACGGGCAGGGGGCGCGGGGGGCTACACCTTC.

CDR3: CASSRAGGNGELFF. In DNA form, the CDR3 reads TGTGCCAGCAGCCGTGCGGGGGGCAACGGGGAGCTGTTTTTT. The V gene is TRBV6-1, the J gene TRBJ2-2, with 8 bases aligning to TRBD2. V lost 6 bases to trimming and J lost 7 bases; unmatched junction nucleotides: 7. The germline gives CDR1 MNHNS, CDR2 SASEGT. The CDR3 contains 14 residues.

V and J are TRBV28 and TRBJ1-2; unclear D gene. The CDR3 is made up of 11 amino acids. Per the germline V gene, CDR1 is MDHEN and CDR2 is SYDVKM. Trimming cost V 5 bases and J 5 bases, with 6 bases left between them. The CDR3 DNA reads as TGTGCCAGCAGTGCACTATATGGCTACACCTTC. It is translated as CASSALYGYTF.

This rearrangement joins TRBV5-1 to TRBJ2-5; TRBD2 agrees at 14 bases. The CDR3 is 16 amino acids. Germline V gene data show CDR1 as SGHRS and CDR2 as YFSETQ. V dropped 6 bases and J dropped 5; count of bases not matched to a gene: 9. The CDR3 sequence is CASKTSGGAIMETQYF. The CDR3 coding sequence is TGCGCCAGCAAGACTAGCGGGGGGGCCATTATGGAGACCCAGTACTTC.

This sequence joins TRBV9 and TRBJ2-3, with TRBD2 as a possible D gene (5 bases). The CDR3 contains 15 residues. CDR1 SGDLS and CDR2 YYNGEE come from the germline V gene. Trimming stripped 4 bases from V and 2 bases from J, with 14 bases between. The CDR3 nucleotides read TGTGCCAGCAGCCCGAGTCGGGGATCCACAGATACGCAGTATTTT. Encoded protein: CASSPSRGSTDTQYF.

The sample holds one count of this clone. The V gene is TRBV6-6, the J gene TRBJ1-4, with D possibly being TRBD1 (5 bases). The germline V and J ends were trimmed by 6 bases and 8 bases, with 13 bases remaining between them. Germline CDR1 is MNHNY and CDR2 is SVGAGI (reference sequence). This CDR3 comprises 13 residues. The CDR3 region is CASRSQGWEKLFF. CDR3 sequence (DNA): TGTGCCAGCAGGTCCCAGGGATGGGAAAAACTGTTTTTT.

The chain is built from TRBV6-1 and TRBJ1-6; D may be TRBD1 (5 bases). CDR3 length: 14 amino acids. Germline V gene lookup returns CDR1 MNHNS and CDR2 SASEGT. Trimming left V 4 bases short and J 7 bases short, with 11 bases between. CDR3 residues: CASSVDRTNSPLHF. DNA of the CDR3: TGTGCCAGCAGTGTAGACAGAACAAATTCACCCCTCCACTTT.

The V gene is TRBV5-1, the J gene TRBJ2-7; D might be TRBD1 (5 bases). This CDR3 region has 16 residues. Trimming took 0 bases from V and 2 from J, leaving 15 bases between them. The V gene's germline CDR1 is SGHRS and CDR2 YFSETQ. CDR3 region: CASSLEGATLTYEQYF. The CDR3 nucleotides read TGCGCCAGCAGCTTGGAAGGGGCCACCCTTACCTACGAGCAGTACTTC.

J is TRBJ2-1 and V is TRBV11-2; a possible D gene is TRBD2 (7 bases). V dropped 1 base and J dropped 7 bases, with 14 bases sitting between them. Germline V gene data show CDR1 as SGHAT and CDR2 as FQNNGV. The CDR3 length is 15 residues. The CDR3 here is CASSLVGGLFNEQFF. The CDR3 DNA is TGTGCCAGCAGCTTAGTGGGGGGGCTATTTAATGAGCAGTTCTTC.

The chain recombines TRBV11-2 with TRBJ1-6, with D possibly TRBD1 on 6 matching bases. Germline V gene lookup returns CDR1 SGHAT and CDR2 FQNNGV. The CDR3 runs to 15 residues. Trimming took off 0 bases at V and 9 bases at J, with 12 bases between the two ends. Here the CDR3 reads CASSLEAGAGSPLHF. The CDR3 DNA is TGTGCCAGCAGCTTAGAAGCAGGGGCCGGTTCACCCCTCCACTTT.

This clone was counted between two and nine times. V gene TRBV28 combines with J gene TRBJ1-6, with 10 nucleotides matching TRBD1. CDR3 length: 16 residues. Germline V gives CDR1 MDHEN, CDR2 SYDVKM. Trimming at V came to 5 bases and at J to 10 bases, leaving 11 bases not matched to a gene. The CDR3: CASSPRDRGIGSPLHF. CDR3 coding DNA: TGTGCCAGCAGTCCGAGGGACAGGGGAATTGGATCACCCCTCCACTTT.

In its sample, this clone was seen once. V and J are TRBV10-3 and TRBJ2-1; 7 positions match TRBD2. The length of the CDR3 is 18 residues. V was pared by 3 bases and J by 0 bases, with 11 bases of the junction left unmatched. Germline CDR1 reads ENHRY; CDR2 reads SYGVKD. CDR3 sequence (DNA): TGTGCCATCAGTGAAGCTAGCGGACTGACCCTCTCCTACAATGAGCAGTTCTTC. Its translation: CAISEASGLTLSYNEQFF.

This clone was picked up a small number of times. V gene TRBV5-4 combines with J gene TRBJ2-5, with D perhaps matching TRBD2 (5 bases). Per germline, CDR1 SGHNT and CDR2 YYREEE (reference sequence). This CDR3 spans 16 amino acids. V was clipped by 4 bases and J by 3 bases, with 19 bases between them. The CDR3 is CASSINPGTGKETQYF. DNA for the CDR3: TGTGCCAGCAGCATAAATCCGGGAACCGGGAAAGAGACCCAGTACTTC.

This clone turned up a few times. This chain joins TRBV10-3 and TRBJ1-4; weak D call: TRBD1 (5 bases). The CDR3 loop spans 16 amino acids. V was clipped by 2 bases and J by 7 bases, with 17 bases between them. CDR1 is ENHRY and CDR2 is SYGVKD in the germline V gene. Here the CDR3 DNA reads TGTGCCATCAGTGAGACACTCGGGGGAAGCGGTGAAAAACTGTTTTTT. Its protein is CAISETLGGSGEKLFF.

This clone was counted only a few times. The chain uses TRBV6-1 and TRBJ2-7; TRBD1 aligns across 9 bases. Per germline, CDR1 MNHNS and CDR2 SASEGT. This CDR3 is 13 amino acids long. The junction had 5 bases not matched to a gene; V was cut back by 11 bases and J by 0 bases. DNA for the CDR3: TGTGCCGGAAGGACAGGGGCCTCCTACGAGCAGTACTTC. Translation gives CAGRTGASYEQYF.

This clone was seen a few times. The chain employs TRBV2 and TRBJ1-6, with D uncertain. Trimming shortened V by 7 bases and J by 3 bases, and 7 bases separated the two germline ends. The CDR3 length is 13 residues. Germline values: CDR1 SNHLY, CDR2 FYNNEI. As DNA, the CDR3 is TGTGCCAGCAAAGGAGACTATAATTCACCCCTCCACTTT. It is translated as CASKGDYNSPLHF.

This rearrangement joins TRBV7-9 to TRBJ2-7, with D tentatively TRBD2 (5 bases). Trimming left V 3 bases short and J 2 bases short, with 11 bases between. The CDR3 length is 14 residues. Per germline, CDR1 SEHNR and CDR2 FQNEAQ (reference sequence). The CDR3 DNA follows: TGTGCCAGCAGCTTCGGACTCGGTACCTACGAGCAGTACTTC. This codes for CASSFGLGTYEQYF.

The J gene is TRBJ2-7, the V gene TRBV7-8; maybe TRBD1 (6 bases). Germline values: CDR1 SGHVS, CDR2 FQNEAQ. V shed 6 bases and J shed 2 bases, with 14 bases lying between them. This CDR3 has 14 residues. The CDR3 is CASRFQTGPYEQYF. CDR3 coding DNA: TGTGCCAGCAGATTCCAAACAGGGCCCTACGAGCAGTACTTC.

V gene TRBV2 combines with J gene TRBJ1-2, with 7 bases fitting TRBD1. J was trimmed by 7 bases and V by 4 bases; bases with no gene match: 3. In germline, CDR1 is SNHLY, CDR2 FYNNEI. This CDR3 spans 12 amino acids. Here the CDR3 reads CASSGQGSGYTF. Here the CDR3 DNA reads TGTGCCAGCAGTGGACAGGGAAGTGGCTACACCTTC.

DNA of the CDR3: TGTGCCAGTAGTATAGGACAGATCACCTCCTACGAGCAGTACTTC. Its translation is CASSIGQITSYEQYF. The rearrangement joins TRBV19 to TRBJ2-7, with D perhaps matching TRBD1 (5 bases). CDR1 is LNHDA, CDR2 SQIVND, per germline (reference sequence). This CDR3 is built from 15 residues. V was trimmed by 1 base and J by 0 bases, leaving 10 bases between them.

The genes are TRBV5-6 and TRBJ2-7, with 7 bases that match TRBD1. The ends lost 2 bases at V and 3 bases at J; junction bases unmatched: 2. Per the germline V gene, CDR1 is SGHDT and CDR2 is YYEEEE. The CDR3 totals 13 residues. The CDR3: CASSLRDSYEQYF. The DNA of the CDR3 is TGTGCCAGCAGCTTACGGGACAGCTACGAGCAGTACTTC.

Note on this clone: Other DNA sequences in this sample translate to the same CDR3. The V call is TRBV27, the J call TRBJ2-1, with 8 positions matching TRBD2. Unmatched junction bases numbered 4, after V lost 2 bases and J lost 4 bases. The CDR3 extends over 15 amino acids. Germline V lookup: CDR1 MNHEY, CDR2 SMNVEV (reference sequence). CDR3 coding DNA: TGTGCCAGCAGTTTAAGCGGGGGAGCGTACAATGAGCAGTTCTTC. This gives the protein CASSLSGGAYNEQFF.